This paragraph covers one TCR beta chain sequence. What it binds is unknown. This specimen belongs to a study of cytomegalovirus exposure and HLA in healthy donors. Whole-study results and caveats: Most CMV-associated TCR beta chains were later found to appear HLA-restricted. A later analysis linked a missense DCLRE1C variant to TCR beta V- and J-gene trimming.

PCR involved 60 Vbeta and 13 Jbeta primers. The assay was immunoSEQ multiplex PCR, and TCRdb's table has in-frame clones only and misses some. The sample shows about 73,000 clones, 75% of them seen only once. This CDR3 is built from 17 residues. The donors comprised healthy bone marrow donors. The sample comprised PBMCs. This TCR was recovered from a man in his 70s in good health and CMV-seronegative. The chain employs TRBV21-1 and TRBJ1-1; the table calls TRBD1, which could not be checked here. TRBV21-1 is reported as a pseudogene. CDR3 in DNA: TGTGCCAGCAGCAAAGCTAAGTTTGGGGGACAGGGCGAGAAAGCTTTCTTT. Amino acid sequence: CASSKAKFGGQGEKAFF.